This TCR beta chain appears in the sequencing data of a study of OX40 agonist ivuxolimab in advanced cancers. Only in-frame clones appear in the TCRdb table, and some are missing; sequencing was by immunoSEQ multiplex PCR. The table includes 55,000 to 75,000 clones, 86% detected once. Germline-derived CDR1 and CDR2 are LNHDA and SQIVND (reference sequence). The CDR3 totals 13 residues. Trimming removed 4 bases from V and 7 bases from J, with 13 bases in between. The specimen comprised CD4+ or CD8+ T cells sorted from blood, sampled in a trial of the OX40 agonist ivuxolimab. V usage is TRBV19 and J usage is TRBJ1-2, with D unresolved. The TCR originated in an adult with an advanced solid tumor such as melanoma, head and neck, liver or kidney cancer. Here the CDR3 reads CASSSPVTLGYTF. The DNA of the CDR3 is TGTGCCAGTAGTAGCCCGGTAACTCTTGGCTACACCTTC. Looking up the rest from reference TRBV19 and TRBJ1-2 gives the full variable domain: DGGITQSPKYLFRKEGQNVTLSCEQNLNHDAMYWYRQDPGQGLRLIYYSQIVNDFQKGDIAEGYSVSREKKESFPLTVTSAQKNPTAFYLCASSSPVTLGYTFGSGTRLTVV.